The sequence of this T cell receptor beta chain was determined in a study of metastatic and nonmetastatic thyroid tumors. From the PCR reads, TCRdb re-called clones with MiXCR. The repertoire holds about 15,000 clones, with roughly 29% as singletons. Within the sample, this clone is large. Patients underwent thyroid surgery, and none had received any treatment before it. Looked up from germline, CDR1 is MNHNS and CDR2 is SASEGT. The CDR3 loop spans 17 amino acids. The V gene lost 2 bases and the J gene lost 3 bases, with 16 bases spanning the gap. Input material: tumor tissue. The receptor comes from a male donor with papillary thyroid cancer or a benign thyroid nodule (not recorded which). Some clones in this sample may be carry-over from other donors' samples. This sequence joins TRBV6-1 and TRBJ2-2; D is perhaps TRBD1 or TRBD2 (5 bases each). The CDR3 reads CASSEPLGTSYTGELFF. The DNA of the CDR3 is TGTGCCAGCAGTGAACCGCTTGGGACGAGTTACACCGGGGAGCTGTTTTTT.